The clone carrying this T cell receptor beta chain was counted a few times. Its antigen is still unknown. The germline gives CDR1 KGHDR, CDR2 SFDVKD. Trimming took 5 bases from V and 4 from J, leaving 14 bases between them. This CDR3 is built from 15 residues. The sample is drawn from a study of human T cells and chemical hapten exposure. Time point of the sample: pre-sensitization, week 0. Treatment of the sample: therapeutic diphenylcyclopropenone sensitization with weekly scalp DPC. The starting material, unfractionated whole blood, was used for total RNA extraction. TCRdb re-derived calls from the RACE reads in MiXCR, one entry per CDR3 protein. The sample holds some 84,000 distinct CDR3 sequences, 8.5% seen once. Study results and caveats: There was no change with DPC sensitization in TCRs above 1 in 1000 frequency.

The material was whole blood, obtained in connection with sensitization to the hapten diphenylcyclopropenone (DPC). The gene calls are TRBV24-1 and TRBJ2-1; D might be TRBD1 or TRBD2, each matching 7 bases. The sequence derives from a man aged 40-55 years with alopecia areata. Some clones in this sample may be carry-over from other donors' samples. The CDR3 loop reads CATSGEGADYNEQFF. In DNA, the CDR3 is TGTGCCACCAGTGGGGAGGGGGCGGATTACAATGAGCAGTTCTTC.